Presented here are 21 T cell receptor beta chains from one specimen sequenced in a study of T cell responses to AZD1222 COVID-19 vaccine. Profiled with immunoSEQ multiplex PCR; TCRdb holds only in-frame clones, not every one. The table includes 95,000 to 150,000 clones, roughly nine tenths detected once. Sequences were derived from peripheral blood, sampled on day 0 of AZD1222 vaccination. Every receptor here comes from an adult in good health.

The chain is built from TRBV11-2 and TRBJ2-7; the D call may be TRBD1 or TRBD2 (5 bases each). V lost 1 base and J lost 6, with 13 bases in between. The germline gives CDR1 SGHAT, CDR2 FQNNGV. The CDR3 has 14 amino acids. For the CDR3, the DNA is TGTGCCAGCAGCTTAGTGGATGAGGGGTTCGAGCAGTACTTC. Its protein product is CASSLVDEGFEQYF.

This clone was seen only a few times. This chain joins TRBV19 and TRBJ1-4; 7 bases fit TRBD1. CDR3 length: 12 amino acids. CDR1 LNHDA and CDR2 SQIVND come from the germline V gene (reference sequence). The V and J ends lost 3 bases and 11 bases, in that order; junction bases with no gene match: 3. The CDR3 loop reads CASSMTGKKLFF. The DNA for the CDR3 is TGTGCCAGTAGTATGACAGGGAAGAAACTGTTTTTT.

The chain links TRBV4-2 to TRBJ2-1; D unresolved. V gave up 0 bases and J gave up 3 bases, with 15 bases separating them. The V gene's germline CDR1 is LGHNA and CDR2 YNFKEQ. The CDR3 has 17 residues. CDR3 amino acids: CASSQDLDGWGYNEQFF. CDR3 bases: TGTGCCAGCAGCCAAGATCTCGACGGATGGGGCTACAATGAGCAGTTCTTC.

The CDR3 DNA sequence: TGTGCCTGTCCGGACGGAAACACCATATATTTT. It is translated as CACPDGNTIYF. This chain links TRBV30 with TRBJ1-3; D uncertain. The germline V and J ends were trimmed by 6 bases and 4 bases, with 7 bases remaining between them. This CDR3 has 11 amino acids. Per germline, CDR1 GTSNPN and CDR2 SVGIG (reference sequence).

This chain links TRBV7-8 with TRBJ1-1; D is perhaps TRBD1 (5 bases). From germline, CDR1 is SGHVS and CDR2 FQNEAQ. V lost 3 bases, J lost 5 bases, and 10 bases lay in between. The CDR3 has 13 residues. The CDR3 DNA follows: TGTGCCAGCAGCTTCGGCAGGGATACTGAAGCTTTCTTT. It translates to CASSFGRDTEAFF.

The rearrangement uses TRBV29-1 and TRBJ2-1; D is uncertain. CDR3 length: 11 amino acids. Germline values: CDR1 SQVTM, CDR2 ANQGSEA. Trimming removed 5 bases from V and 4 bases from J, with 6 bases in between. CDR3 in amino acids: CSVRVYNEQFF. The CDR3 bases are TGCAGCGTTAGGGTATACAATGAGCAGTTCTTC.

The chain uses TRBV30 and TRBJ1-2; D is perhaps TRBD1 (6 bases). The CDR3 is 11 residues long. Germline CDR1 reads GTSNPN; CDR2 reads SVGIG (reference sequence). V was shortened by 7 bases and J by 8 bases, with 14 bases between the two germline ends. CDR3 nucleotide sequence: TGTGCCTTCGGGGGGCGCCGGGGCTACACCTTC. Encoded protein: CAFGGRRGYTF.

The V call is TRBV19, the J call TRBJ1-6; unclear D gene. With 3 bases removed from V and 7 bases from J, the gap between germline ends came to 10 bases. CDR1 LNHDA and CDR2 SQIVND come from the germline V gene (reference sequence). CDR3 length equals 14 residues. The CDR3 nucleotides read TGTGCCAGTAGTATTGGAGTGGGGAATTCACCCCTCCACTTT. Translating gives CASSIGVGNSPLHF.

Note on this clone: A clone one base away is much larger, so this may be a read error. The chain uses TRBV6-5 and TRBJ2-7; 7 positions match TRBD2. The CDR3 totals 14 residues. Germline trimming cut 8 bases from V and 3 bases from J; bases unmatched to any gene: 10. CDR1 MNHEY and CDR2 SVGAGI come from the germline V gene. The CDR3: CASCWGGEGYEQYF. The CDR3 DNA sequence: TGTGCCAGCTGTTGGGGTGGGGAGGGCTACGAGCAGTACTTC.

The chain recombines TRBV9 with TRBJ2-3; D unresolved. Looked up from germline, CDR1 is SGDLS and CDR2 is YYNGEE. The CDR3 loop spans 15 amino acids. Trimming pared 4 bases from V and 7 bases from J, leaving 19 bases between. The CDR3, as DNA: TGTGCCAGCAGCATGAGCTACTCGGTCTCCAATACGCAGTATTTT. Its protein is CASSMSYSVSNTQYF.

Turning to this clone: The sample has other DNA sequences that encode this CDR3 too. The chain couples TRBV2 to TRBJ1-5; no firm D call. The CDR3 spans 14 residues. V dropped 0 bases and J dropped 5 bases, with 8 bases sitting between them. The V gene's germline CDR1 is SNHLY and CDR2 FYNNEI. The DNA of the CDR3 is TGTGCCAGCAGTGAAGCTTCCGGGGATCAGCCCCAGCATTTT. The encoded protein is CASSEASGDQPQHF. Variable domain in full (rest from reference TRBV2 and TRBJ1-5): EPEVTQTPSHQVTQMGQEVILRCVPISNHLYFYWYRQILGQKVEFLVSFYNNEISEKSEIFDDQFSVERPDGSNFTLKIRSTKLEDSAMYFCASSEASGDQPQHFGDGTRLSIL.

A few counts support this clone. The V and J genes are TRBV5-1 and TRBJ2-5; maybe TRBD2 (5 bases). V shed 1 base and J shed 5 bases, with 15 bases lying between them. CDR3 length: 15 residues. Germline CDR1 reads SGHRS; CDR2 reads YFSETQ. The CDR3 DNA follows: TGCGCCAGCAGCTTGCTCCTAGCCCGACGGGAGACCCAGTACTTC. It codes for CASSLLLARRETQYF.

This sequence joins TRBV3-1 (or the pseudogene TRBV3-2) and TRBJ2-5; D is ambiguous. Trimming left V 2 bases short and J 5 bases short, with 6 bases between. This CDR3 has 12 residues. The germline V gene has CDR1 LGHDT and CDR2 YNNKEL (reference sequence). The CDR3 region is CASSQQTETQYF. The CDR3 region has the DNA TGTGCCAGCAGCCAACAAACCGAGACCCAGTACTTC.

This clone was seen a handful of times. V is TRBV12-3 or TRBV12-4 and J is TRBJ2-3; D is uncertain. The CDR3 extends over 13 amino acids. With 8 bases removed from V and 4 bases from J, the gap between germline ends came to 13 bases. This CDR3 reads CASSTPIADTQYF. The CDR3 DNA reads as TGTGCCAGCTCGACCCCTATAGCAGATACGCAGTATTTT.

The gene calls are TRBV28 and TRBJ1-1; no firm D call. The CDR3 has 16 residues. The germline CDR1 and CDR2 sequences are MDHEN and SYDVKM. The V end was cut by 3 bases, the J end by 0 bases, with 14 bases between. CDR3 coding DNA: TGTGCCAGCAGTTTCCCCCTTGATAGACTGAACACTGAAGCTTTCTTT. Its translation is CASSFPLDRLNTEAFF.

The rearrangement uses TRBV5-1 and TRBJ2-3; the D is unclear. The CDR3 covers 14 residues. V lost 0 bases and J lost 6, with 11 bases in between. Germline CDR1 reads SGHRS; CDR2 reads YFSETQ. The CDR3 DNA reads TGCGCCAGCAGCTTGGAAACTGGGCGGGATACGCAGTATTTT. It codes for CASSLETGRDTQYF.

In DNA, the CDR3 is TGTGCCAGCAGCGGGACTAGCACAGATACGCAGTATTTT. Amino acid sequence: CASSGTSTDTQYF. This chain uses TRBV13 with TRBJ2-3, with TRBD2 as a possible D gene (6 bases). CDR3 size: 13 residues. Germline loops: CDR1 PRHDT, CDR2 FYEKMQ (reference sequence). Trimming cost V 5 bases and J 0 bases, with 6 bases left between them.

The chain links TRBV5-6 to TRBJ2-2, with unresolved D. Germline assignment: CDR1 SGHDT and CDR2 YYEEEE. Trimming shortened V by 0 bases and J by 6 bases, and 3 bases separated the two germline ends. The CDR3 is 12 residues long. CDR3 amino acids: CASSLGSGELFF. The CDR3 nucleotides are TGTGCCAGCAGCTTGGGTTCCGGGGAGCTGTTTTTT.

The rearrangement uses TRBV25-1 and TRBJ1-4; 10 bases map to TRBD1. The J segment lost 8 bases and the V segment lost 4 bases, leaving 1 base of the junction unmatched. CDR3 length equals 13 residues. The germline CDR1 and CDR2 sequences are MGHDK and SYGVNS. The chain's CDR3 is CASSGTGGEKLFF. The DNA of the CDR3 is TGTGCCAGCAGTGGGACAGGGGGGGAAAAACTGTTTTTT.

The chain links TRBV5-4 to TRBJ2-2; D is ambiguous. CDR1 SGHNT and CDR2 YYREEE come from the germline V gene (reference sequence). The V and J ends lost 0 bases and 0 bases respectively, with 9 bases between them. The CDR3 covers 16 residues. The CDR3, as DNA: TGTGCCAGCAGCTTGGGTCAGGACGCGAACACCGGGGAGCTGTTTTTT. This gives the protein CASSLGQDANTGELFF.

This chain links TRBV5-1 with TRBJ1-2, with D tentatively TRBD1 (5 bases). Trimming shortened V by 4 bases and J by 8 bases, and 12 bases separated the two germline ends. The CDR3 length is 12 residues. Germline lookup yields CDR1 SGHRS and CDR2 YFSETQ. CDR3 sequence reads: CASSPLTVGYTF. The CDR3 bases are TGCGCCAGCAGCCCTCTGACAGTCGGCTACACCTTC.